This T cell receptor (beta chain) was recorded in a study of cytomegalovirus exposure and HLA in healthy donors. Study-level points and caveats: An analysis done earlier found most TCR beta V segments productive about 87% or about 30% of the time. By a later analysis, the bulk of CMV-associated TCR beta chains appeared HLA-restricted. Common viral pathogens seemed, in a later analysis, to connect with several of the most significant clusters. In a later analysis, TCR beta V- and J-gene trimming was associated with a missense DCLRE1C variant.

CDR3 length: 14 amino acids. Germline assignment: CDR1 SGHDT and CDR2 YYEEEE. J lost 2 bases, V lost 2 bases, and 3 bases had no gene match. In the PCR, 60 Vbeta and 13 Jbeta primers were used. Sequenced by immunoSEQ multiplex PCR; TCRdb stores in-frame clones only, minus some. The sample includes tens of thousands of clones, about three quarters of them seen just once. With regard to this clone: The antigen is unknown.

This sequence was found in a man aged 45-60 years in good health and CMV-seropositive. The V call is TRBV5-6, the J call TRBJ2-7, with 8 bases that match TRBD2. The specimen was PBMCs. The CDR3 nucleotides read TGTGCCAGCAGCTTTCCGGGGGGGCCCTACGAGCAGTACTTC. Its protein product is CASSFPGGPYEQYF.